Each of the 32 T cell receptor beta chains below was sequenced from the same sample in a study of blood T cell repertoires in COVID-19. TCRdb's copy holds only in-frame clones and misses some; the assay was immunoSEQ multiplex PCR. The table has around 190,000 clones, 88% seen once; the top ten hold roughly 8.6%. What was sequenced was PBMCs or T cells enriched from blood (not recorded which). These receptors were taken from a woman aged 18-29 years who had recovered from COVID-19.

This clone occurred a few times. The rearrangement uses TRBV5-1 and TRBJ2-2; D gene uncertain. The CDR3 length is 14 residues. Germline CDR1 reads SGHRS; CDR2 reads YFSETQ. V was clipped by 1 base and J by 9 bases, with 13 bases between them. The chain's CDR3 is CASSLTKAKRELFF. As DNA, the CDR3 is TGCGCCAGCAGCTTGACTAAAGCCAAAAGGGAGCTGTTTTTT.

The V call is TRBV27, the J call TRBJ1-2; a weak D match, TRBD1 (6 bases). V was trimmed by 2 bases and J by 7 bases, leaving 11 bases between them. This CDR3 is built from 13 residues. Germline-derived CDR1 and CDR2 are MNHEY and SMNVEV (reference sequence). CDR3 sequence (DNA): TGTGCCAGCAGTTTAGGTGGGGGCCTTGGCTACACCTTC. It is translated as CASSLGGGLGYTF.

This clone was seen a few times. J is TRBJ2-2 and V is TRBV5-1, with 8 bases aligning to TRBD1. This CDR3 has 13 residues. V shed 6 bases, J shed 6 bases, and the junction held 4 bases outside the gene matches. Germline CDR1 and CDR2: SGHRS and YFSETQ. The CDR3 DNA reads TGCGCCAGCATTGACAGGGGATCCGGGGAGCTGTTTTTT. Translating gives CASIDRGSGELFF. Supplemented by reference TRBV5-1 and TRBJ2-2, the full variable domain reads KAGVTQTPRYLIKTRGQQVTLSCSPISGHRSVSWYQQTPGQGLQFLFEYFSETQRNKGNFPGRFSGRQFSNSRSEMNVSTLELGDSALYLCASIDRGSGELFFGEGSRLTVL.

V gene TRBV19 combines with J gene TRBJ1-1, with 8 bases identical to TRBD1. V gave up 7 bases and J gave up 1 base; unmatched junction bases: 11. Germline assignment: CDR1 LNHDA and CDR2 SQIVND (reference sequence). The CDR3 totals 16 residues. CDR3 protein: CASTTLGQATNTEAFF. The CDR3 nucleotides read TGTGCCAGTACCACCCTGGGACAGGCCACGAACACTGAAGCTTTCTTT.

The chain combines TRBV5-1 with TRBJ2-7; 12 positions agree with TRBD2. Germline values: CDR1 SGHRS, CDR2 YFSETQ. The CDR3 contains 18 residues. Unmatched junction bases numbered 11, after V lost 3 bases and J lost 1 base. CDR3 in amino acids: CASSSGLAGEPNSYEQYF. Here the CDR3 DNA reads TGCGCCAGCAGCTCGGGACTAGCGGGTGAACCGAATTCCTACGAGCAGTACTTC.

The rearrangement joins TRBV30 to TRBJ1-1; no clear D. Trimming took off 0 bases at V and 4 bases at J, with 12 bases between the two ends. The CDR3 extends over 14 amino acids. From germline, CDR1 is GTSNPN and CDR2 SVGIG (reference sequence). CDR3 loop: CAWSVTARGTEAFF. The CDR3 DNA sequence: TGTGCCTGGAGTGTAACGGCCAGAGGCACTGAAGCTTTCTTT. The variable domain in full, completed from reference TRBV30 and TRBJ1-1, reads SQTIHQWPATLVQPVGSPLSLECTVEGTSNPNLYWYRQAAGRGLQLLFYSVGIGQISSEVPQNLSASRPQDRQFILSSKKLLLSDSGFYLCAWSVTARGTEAFFGQGTRLTVV.

The CDR3 sequence is CATSREQASYEQYF. CDR3 DNA: TGTGCCACCAGCAGAGAACAGGCGTCCTACGAGCAGTACTTC. V usage is TRBV15 and J usage is TRBJ2-7; tentatively, D is TRBD1 (5 bases). The V gene lost 0 bases and the J gene lost 1 base, with 7 bases spanning the gap. Germline-derived CDR1 and CDR2 are LNHNV and YYDKDF (reference sequence). CDR3 length equals 14 residues.

V gene TRBV19 combines with J gene TRBJ2-7; a weak D match, TRBD1 (5 bases). V lost 6 bases and J lost 5, with 17 bases in between. Germline CDR1 is LNHDA and CDR2 is SQIVND (reference sequence). This CDR3 has 14 amino acids. The CDR3, as DNA: TGTGCCAGTAGCCCCCCCGGCAGGGCTGACGAGCAGTACTTC. As protein: CASSPPGRADEQYF.

This clone was recorded once. V gene TRBV6-4 combines with J gene TRBJ2-7; the D gene is possibly TRBD2 (10 bases). Germline values: CDR1 MRHNA, CDR2 SNTAGT. This CDR3 is built from 16 residues. V shed 7 bases and J shed 6 bases, with 25 bases lying between them. The chain's CDR3 is CASKGQGTSGTSEQYF. The DNA for the CDR3 is TGTGCCAGCAAGGGACAGGGAACTAGCGGGACTTCCGAGCAGTACTTC.

This chain uses TRBV2 with TRBJ2-3, with D possibly matching TRBD1 (5 bases). Trimming shortened V by 0 bases and J by 0 bases, and 19 bases separated the two germline ends. Germline loops: CDR1 SNHLY, CDR2 FYNNEI. The CDR3 is 19 residues long. CDR3 DNA: TGTGCCAGCAGTGAAGCGTTAAGACCCAAGGGGTCTAGCACAGATACGCAGTATTTT. The encoded protein is CASSEALRPKGSSTDTQYF.

The J gene is TRBJ1-5, the V gene TRBV6-5; possible D gene TRBD1, 5 bases. V lost 0 bases and J lost 3, with 12 bases in between. Germline loops: CDR1 MNHEY, CDR2 SVGAGI. The CDR3 covers 16 residues. The CDR3 protein is CASSYSRGLYNQPQHF. The CDR3 bases are TGTGCCAGCAGTTACTCGCGGGGGTTATACAATCAGCCCCAGCATTTT.

This chain connects TRBV19 to TRBJ1-2; 9 nucleotides agree with TRBD1. The V gene end was trimmed by 5 bases and the J gene end by 6 bases; junction bases not matched to a gene: 4. The CDR3 runs to 13 residues. Germline V gene data show CDR1 as LNHDA and CDR2 as SQIVND (reference sequence). The CDR3 is CASSYRDRDGYTF. The CDR3 nucleotides read TGTGCCAGTAGTTACCGGGACAGGGATGGCTACACCTTC.

Here the CDR3 DNA reads TGTGCCAGCAGAGCCCCGGGGGAAGGGGAAAAACTGTTTTTT. Protein product: CASRAPGEGEKLFF. The chain has TRBV6-5 and TRBJ1-4; maybe TRBD1 (5 bases). V lost 6 bases and J 8 bases, leaving 16 bases between the germline ends. The CDR3 is made up of 14 amino acids. Germline V CDR1 and CDR2: MNHEY, SVGAGI.

The V gene is TRBV18, the J gene TRBJ1-6; TRBD1 aligns across 8 bases. The germline CDR1 and CDR2 sequences are KGHSH and LQKENI. Trimming took 1 base from V and 7 from J; bases not matched to a gene: 3. The CDR3 runs to 15 residues. CDR3 DNA: TGTGCCAGCTCACCACAGTGGACAGGGAATTCACCCCTCCACTTT. It codes for CASSPQWTGNSPLHF.

Only one count was recorded for this clone. The chain uses TRBV14 and TRBJ2-7; D is unresolved. V shed 5 bases and J shed 2 bases, with 10 bases lying between them. Germline CDR1 SGHDN, CDR2 FVKESK. The CDR3 spans 13 residues. The chain's CDR3 is CASSDLSAYEQYF. CDR3 DNA sequence: TGTGCCAGCAGCGATTTAAGCGCCTACGAGCAGTACTTC. Full variable domain (missing parts from reference TRBV14 and TRBJ2-7): EAGVTQFPSHSVIEKGQTVTLRCDPISGHDNLYWYRRVMGKEIKFLLHFVKESKQDESGMPNNRFLAERTGGTYSTLKVQPAELEDSGVYFCASSDLSAYEQYFGPGTRLTVT.

The chain has TRBV5-4 and TRBJ2-3; 8 bases fit TRBD2. Germline V gene lookup returns CDR1 SGHNT and CDR2 YYREEE (reference sequence). V gave up 2 bases and J gave up 7 bases; unmatched junction bases: 9. The CDR3 contains 15 residues. CDR3 protein: CASSFDGGALNTQYF. CDR3 in DNA: TGTGCCAGCAGCTTTGACGGGGGGGCTTTGAATACGCAGTATTTT.

This sequence joins TRBV19 and TRBJ1-5; 9 nucleotides agree with TRBD1. The length of the CDR3 is 14 residues. CDR1 LNHDA and CDR2 SQIVND come from the germline V gene (reference sequence). The ends lost 9 bases at V and 3 bases at J; junction bases unmatched: 6. CDR3 in DNA: TGTGCCAGCTCGACAGGGGGAGACAATCAGCCCCAGCATTTT. It is translated as CASSTGGDNQPQHF.

In its sample, this clone was seen a few times. The chain employs TRBV5-4 and TRBJ2-3, with a possible D match to TRBD2 (5 bases). Germline V gives CDR1 SGHNT, CDR2 YYREEE (reference sequence). The CDR3 length is 15 residues. With 0 bases removed from V and 0 bases from J, the gap between germline ends came to 8 bases. CDR3 nucleotides: TGTGCCAGCAGCTTGGACGGCGGGAGCACAGATACGCAGTATTTT. Its translation: CASSLDGGSTDTQYF.

This clone showed up just a few times. The V call is TRBV4-3, the J call TRBJ1-1, with D maybe TRBD1 (6 bases). Germline V gene data show CDR1 as LGHNA and CDR2 as YSLEER. The CDR3 contains 14 residues. Trimming left V 1 base short and J 1 base short, with 7 bases between. CDR3 nucleotides: TGCGCCAGCAGCCAAGGGACAGAGAACACTGAAGCTTTCTTT. Residues: CASSQGTENTEAFF.

CDR3 amino acids: CASSFGGPSTGELFF. CDR3 in DNA: TGCGCCAGCAGCTTCGGGGGGCCTAGCACCGGGGAGCTGTTTTTT. The chain links TRBV5-1 to TRBJ2-2, with D perhaps TRBD2 (7 bases). Germline V gene data show CDR1 as SGHRS and CDR2 as YFSETQ. V gave up 2 bases and J gave up 4 bases, with 12 bases separating them. The CDR3 is made up of 15 amino acids.

This clone was picked up one time. The chain has TRBV14 and TRBJ2-7, with 10 bases identical to TRBD1. CDR1 and CDR2 from the germline V gene are SGHDN and FVKESK. Trimming cost V 0 bases and J 2 bases; bases outside gene matches: 4. This CDR3 contains 16 residues. The chain's CDR3 is CASSQERGQGPYEQYF. The CDR3 region has the DNA TGTGCCAGCAGCCAAGAAAGGGGACAGGGGCCCTACGAGCAGTACTTC.

This clone was seen only a few times. The rearrangement uses TRBV30 and TRBJ1-2; D call uncertain. Trimming stripped 5 bases from V and 4 bases from J, with 11 bases between. This CDR3 is built from 12 residues. CDR1 is GTSNPN and CDR2 is SVGIG in the germline V gene (reference sequence). The CDR3 bases are TGTGCCTGGGACCTTTTGGCCTATGGCTACACCTTC. This gives the protein CAWDLLAYGYTF. The whole variable domain, remainder taken from reference TRBV30 and TRBJ1-2, is SQTIHQWPATLVQPVGSPLSLECTVEGTSNPNLYWYRQAAGRGLQLLFYSVGIGQISSEVPQNLSASRPQDRQFILSSKKLLLSDSGFYLCAWDLLAYGYTFGSGTRLTVV.

This clone was counted a single time. The chain joins TRBV28 to TRBJ1-5, with D possibly matching TRBD1 (6 bases). Trimming took 5 bases from V and 1 from J, leaving 15 bases between them. Germline V gives CDR1 MDHEN, CDR2 SYDVKM. The CDR3 spans 16 residues. This CDR3 is CASSPTLQGSNQPQHF. Written as DNA, the CDR3 is TGTGCCAGCAGTCCAACCCTCCAGGGGAGCAATCAGCCCCAGCATTTT.

The chain couples TRBV29-1 to TRBJ1-2, with D possibly matching TRBD1 (6 bases). The CDR3 loop spans 14 amino acids. Trimming removed 6 bases at V and 6 bases at J, with 20 bases between. Germline V gives CDR1 SQVTM, CDR2 ANQGSEA. The CDR3 here is CSVPRGGRVDGYTF. CDR3 nucleotide sequence: TGCAGCGTCCCCCGGGGGGGCAGAGTGGATGGCTACACCTTC.

This chain links TRBV7-8 with TRBJ2-7; weak D call: TRBD2 (5 bases). Trimming removed 6 bases from V and 1 base from J, with 19 bases in between. Germline lookup yields CDR1 SGHVS and CDR2 FQNEAQ. This CDR3 is 16 amino acids long. DNA of the CDR3: TGTGCCAGCAGTAAAACTAGTGTCGTTGGGTCCTACGAGCAGTACTTC. It codes for CASSKTSVVGSYEQYF.

The chain uses TRBV20-1 and TRBJ1-1, with D possibly TRBD1 on 5 matching bases. V was clipped by 3 bases and J by 3 bases, with 11 bases between them. Looked up from germline, CDR1 is DFQATT and CDR2 is SNEGSKA (reference sequence). CDR3 size: 13 residues. In DNA, the CDR3 is TGCAGTGCTAGTCCGCAGGGATACACTGAAGCTTTCTTT. Protein product: CSASPQGYTEAFF.

The chain joins TRBV29-1 to TRBJ1-2, with 8 bases fitting TRBD1. The CDR3 is 14 residues long. The germline V gene encodes CDR1 SQVTM and CDR2 ANQGSEA. After removal of 6 bases from V and 2 bases from J, the junction contained 8 bases not matched to a gene. Here the CDR3 DNA reads TGCAGCGTCCTAGGACAGGGCGGGAACTATGGCTACACCTTC. It encodes CSVLGQGGNYGYTF.

The J gene is TRBJ1-1, the V gene TRBV18, with D possibly matching TRBD1 (5 bases). Germline V gene sequence: CDR1 KGHSH, CDR2 LQKENI. Trimming removed 0 bases from V and 1 base from J, with 9 bases in between. The CDR3 spans 15 residues. The CDR3 reads CASSPPGRENTEAFF. DNA for the CDR3: TGTGCCAGCTCACCACCGGGCAGGGAGAACACTGAAGCTTTCTTT.

The rearrangement links TRBV10-3 to TRBJ2-7; the D is unclear. From germline, CDR1 is ENHRY and CDR2 SYGVKD. V gave up 3 bases and J gave up 0 bases, with 3 bases separating them. The CDR3 sequence is 12 residues long. For the CDR3, the DNA is TGTGCCATCAGTGACAACTCCTACGAGCAGTACTTC. Its protein is CAISDNSYEQYF.

V gene TRBV2 combines with J gene TRBJ1-1, with 7 bases that match TRBD1. The germline V gene encodes CDR1 SNHLY and CDR2 FYNNEI. The CDR3 loop spans 12 amino acids. The V and J ends lost 6 bases and 7 bases, in that order; junction bases with no gene match: 5. The CDR3 nucleotides are TGTGCCAGCAGCGAGACAGGGAGTGAAGCTTTCTTT. It codes for CASSETGSEAFF.

The rearrangement joins TRBV11-3 to TRBJ2-3, with TRBD2 matching over 7 bases. The CDR3 totals 16 residues. Germline V gene sequence: CDR1 SGHNT, CDR2 YENEEA. The J segment lost 1 base and the V segment lost 5 bases, leaving 9 bases of the junction unmatched. The CDR3 DNA reads TGTGCCAGCAGCCACGGGACTAAGCGGGGCACAGATACGCAGTATTTT. It is translated as CASSHGTKRGTDTQYF.

V and J are TRBV6-5 and TRBJ2-1; D is possibly TRBD1 (5 bases). The CDR3 is 12 amino acids. The V end lost 5 bases, the J end lost 10 bases, and 12 bases lay between the germline ends. From germline, CDR1 is MNHEY and CDR2 SVGAGI. CDR3 nucleotide sequence: TGTGCCAGCAGTACCCACCGGACAGAGCAGTTCTTC. It codes for CASSTHRTEQFF.